The 7 T cell receptor beta chains presented below share a single source sample, sequenced in a study of blood T cell repertoires in COVID-19. Repertoires were generated with immunoSEQ multiplex PCR, while TCRdb's copy carries only in-frame clones and drops some. The data show 150,000 to 170,000 clones, under 85% seen once. Sequencing used peripheral blood. The receptors were gathered from a man aged 55 to 70 with COVID-19, enrolled during active disease.

The V and J genes are TRBV27 and TRBJ2-7, with 9 nucleotides matching TRBD2. Per the germline V gene, CDR1 is MNHEY and CDR2 is SMNVEV (reference sequence). The CDR3 contains 15 residues. V shed 3 bases, J shed 2 bases, and the junction held 5 bases outside the gene matches. The CDR3, as DNA: TGTGCCAGCAGTTTCGGGCGGGGGGGGGCCTACGAGCAGTACTTC. It yields the protein CASSFGRGGAYEQYF.

This chain joins TRBV24-1 and TRBJ2-3, with TRBD2 matching 9 bases. Germline V lookup: CDR1 KGHDR, CDR2 SFDVKD. With 5 bases clipped from V and 10 bases from J, the junction kept 15 bases outside the gene matches. The CDR3 totals 16 residues. DNA for the CDR3: TGTGCCACCAGTGCCAAGGGTAGCGGGAGATCGGTAGCGCAGTATTTT. Amino acids: CATSAKGSGRSVAQYF.

There are a few counts of this clone. The genes are TRBV18 and TRBJ1-3; D might be TRBD1 (6 bases). V lost 4 bases and J 5 bases, leaving 24 bases between the germline ends. Germline CDR1 reads KGHSH; CDR2 reads LQKENI. The CDR3 sequence is 18 residues long. In DNA, the CDR3 is TGTGCCAGCTCACGGACAGCCCGACTGAACCCGGAACGAAACACCATATATTTT. Translating it yields CASSRTARLNPERNTIYF. Full variable domain (outside the CDR3, taken from reference TRBV18 and TRBJ1-3): NAGVMQNPRHLVRRRGQEARLRCSPMKGHSHVYWYRQLPEEGLKFMVYLQKENIIDESGMPKERFSAEFPKEGPSILRIQQVVRGDSAAYFCASSRTARLNPERNTIYFGEGSWLTVV.

The chain couples TRBV4-1 to TRBJ2-2, with 9 bases that match TRBD1. The CDR3 loop spans 15 amino acids. V lost 4 bases to trimming and J lost 5 bases; unmatched junction nucleotides: 5. Germline CDR1 is MGHRA and CDR2 is YSYEKL. The CDR3 DNA sequence: TGCGCCAGCAGCCCGGACAGGGGATCAACCGGGGAGCTGTTTTTT. Translated: CASSPDRGSTGELFF.

The chain carries TRBV10-1 and TRBJ1-2; 7 bases line up with TRBD1. This CDR3 has 16 residues. Losses at the gene ends were 5 bases for V and 0 bases for J; bases not matched to a gene: 9. Germline V gives CDR1 WNHNN, CDR2 SYGVQD (reference sequence). CDR3 coding DNA: TGCGCCAGCAGTCAGACCGGGACAGAAGCTAACTATGGCTACACCTTC. Its protein product is CASSQTGTEANYGYTF.

This CDR3 reads CASSFQGLYDEKLFF. In DNA, the CDR3 is TGTGCCAGTAGTTTCCAGGGGCTTTATGATGAAAAACTGTTTTTT. This chain links TRBV19 with TRBJ1-4; a possible D gene is TRBD1 (6 bases). The CDR3 spans 15 residues. Germline CDR1 reads LNHDA; CDR2 reads SQIVND (reference sequence). V lost 5 bases to trimming and J lost 6 bases, with 16 bases between them.

As DNA, the CDR3 is TGTGCCAGTAGTATAGGACTAGCCCTAAACTCAGATACGCAGTATTTT. It encodes CASSIGLALNSDTQYF. This chain uses TRBV19 with TRBJ2-3, with TRBD2 matching 7 bases. Germline assignment: CDR1 LNHDA and CDR2 SQIVND (reference sequence). V shed 1 base and J 4 bases; nucleotides not matched to a gene: 8. There are 16 residues in the CDR3.